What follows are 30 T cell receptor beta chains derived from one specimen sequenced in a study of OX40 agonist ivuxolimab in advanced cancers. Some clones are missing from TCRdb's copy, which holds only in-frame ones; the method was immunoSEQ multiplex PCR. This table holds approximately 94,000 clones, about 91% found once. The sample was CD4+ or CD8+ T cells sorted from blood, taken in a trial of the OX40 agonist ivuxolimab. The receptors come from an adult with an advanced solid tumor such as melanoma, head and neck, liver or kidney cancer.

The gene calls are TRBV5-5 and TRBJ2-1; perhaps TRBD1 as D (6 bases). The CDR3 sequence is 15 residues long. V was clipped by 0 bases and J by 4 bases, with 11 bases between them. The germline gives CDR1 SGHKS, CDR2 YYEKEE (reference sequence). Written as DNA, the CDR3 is TGTGCCAGCAGCTTGGGGACAGCTGAGTACAATGAGCAGTTCTTC. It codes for CASSLGTAEYNEQFF.

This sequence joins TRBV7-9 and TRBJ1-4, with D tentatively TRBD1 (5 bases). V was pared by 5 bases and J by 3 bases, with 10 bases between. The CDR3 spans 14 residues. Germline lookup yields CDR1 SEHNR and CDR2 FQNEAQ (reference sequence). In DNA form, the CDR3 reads TGTGCCAGCAGCCCGGGGGGGTCTAATGAAAAACTGTTTTTT. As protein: CASSPGGSNEKLFF.

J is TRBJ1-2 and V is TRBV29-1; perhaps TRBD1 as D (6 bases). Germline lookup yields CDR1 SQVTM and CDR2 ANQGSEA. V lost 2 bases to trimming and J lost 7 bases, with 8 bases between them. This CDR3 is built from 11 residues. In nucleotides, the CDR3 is TGCAGCGTTGAAAGACAGGTTGGCTACACCTTC. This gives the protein CSVERQVGYTF.

CDR3 coding DNA: TGCGCCAGCAGCGCGGTAGCGGGAGCCTACAATGAGCAGTTCTTC. It translates to CASSAVAGAYNEQFF. The rearrangement links TRBV5-1 to TRBJ2-1; 9 bases are a match to TRBD2. V was clipped by 4 bases and J by 2 bases; unmatched bases: 4. The CDR3 covers 15 residues. CDR1 SGHRS and CDR2 YFSETQ come from the germline V gene.

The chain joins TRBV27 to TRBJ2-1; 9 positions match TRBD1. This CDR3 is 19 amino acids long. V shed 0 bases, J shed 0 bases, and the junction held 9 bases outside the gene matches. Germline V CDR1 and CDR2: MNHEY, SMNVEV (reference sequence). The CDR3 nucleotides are TGTGCCAGCAGTTTATCCCTCACAGGGGGCGCCCCCTCCTACAATGAGCAGTTCTTC. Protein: CASSLSLTGGAPSYNEQFF.

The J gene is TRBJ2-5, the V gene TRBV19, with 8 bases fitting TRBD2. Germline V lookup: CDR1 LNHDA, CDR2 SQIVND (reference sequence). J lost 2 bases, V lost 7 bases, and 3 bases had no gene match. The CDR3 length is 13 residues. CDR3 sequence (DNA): TGTGCCAGTAAACGGGAGGGTCAAGAGACCCAGTACTTC. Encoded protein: CASKREGQETQYF.

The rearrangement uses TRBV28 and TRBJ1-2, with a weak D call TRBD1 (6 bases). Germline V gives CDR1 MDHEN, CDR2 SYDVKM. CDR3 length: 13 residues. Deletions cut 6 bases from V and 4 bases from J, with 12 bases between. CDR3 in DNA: TGTGCCAGCAGCGCCGACAGGACCTATGGCTACACCTTC. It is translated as CASSADRTYGYTF.

For the CDR3, the DNA is TGCGCCAGCAGCTTGGAGGGACGGCCCTATGGCTACACCTTC. Translation: CASSLEGRPYGYTF. This sequence joins TRBV5-1 and TRBJ1-2, with a weak D call TRBD1 (5 bases). From germline, CDR1 is SGHRS and CDR2 YFSETQ. There are 14 residues in the CDR3. V lost 0 bases and J 4 bases, leaving 10 bases between the germline ends.

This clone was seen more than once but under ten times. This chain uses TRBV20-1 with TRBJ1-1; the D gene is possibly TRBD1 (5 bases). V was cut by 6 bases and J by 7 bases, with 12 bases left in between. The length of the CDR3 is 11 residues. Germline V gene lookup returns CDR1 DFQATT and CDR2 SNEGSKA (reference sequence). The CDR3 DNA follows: TGCAGTGCCATCCGGGACTTTGAAGCTTTCTTT. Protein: CSAIRDFEAFF.

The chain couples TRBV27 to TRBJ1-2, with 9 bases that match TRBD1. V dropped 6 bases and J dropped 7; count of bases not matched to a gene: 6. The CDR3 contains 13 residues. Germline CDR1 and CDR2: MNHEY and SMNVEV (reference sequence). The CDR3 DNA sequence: TGTGCCAGCAGACGACAGGGGGTCGGTGGCTACACCTTC. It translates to CASRRQGVGGYTF.

The CDR3 sequence: CASSLVGRSSYNEQFF. Here the CDR3 DNA reads TGTGCCAGCAGCTTGGTCGGGCGGAGCTCCTACAATGAGCAGTTCTTC. The V and J genes are TRBV5-6 and TRBJ2-1; D is undetermined. Germline-derived CDR1 and CDR2 are SGHDT and YYEEEE. V was cut by 0 bases and J by 0 bases, with 10 bases left in between. This CDR3 comprises 16 residues.

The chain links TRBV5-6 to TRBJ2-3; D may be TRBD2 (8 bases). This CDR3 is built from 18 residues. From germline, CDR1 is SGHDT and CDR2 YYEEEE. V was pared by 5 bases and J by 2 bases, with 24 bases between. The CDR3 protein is CASRRSNGRGRYTDTQYF. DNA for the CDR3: TGTGCCAGCAGACGTTCTAACGGGAGGGGGCGGTACACAGATACGCAGTATTTT.

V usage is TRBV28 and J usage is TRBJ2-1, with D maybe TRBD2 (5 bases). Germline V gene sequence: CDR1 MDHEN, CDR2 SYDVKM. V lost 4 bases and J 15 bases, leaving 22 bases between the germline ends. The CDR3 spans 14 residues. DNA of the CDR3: TGTGCCAGCAGTTCCGCTAGTTACGAGGGAAGTTGGTTCTTC. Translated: CASSSASYEGSWFF.

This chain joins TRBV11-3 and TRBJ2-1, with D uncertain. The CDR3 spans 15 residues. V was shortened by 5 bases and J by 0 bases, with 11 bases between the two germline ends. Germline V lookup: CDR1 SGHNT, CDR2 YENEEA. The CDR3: CASSQNSPSYNEQFF. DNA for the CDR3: TGTGCCAGCAGCCAAAACAGCCCCTCCTACAATGAGCAGTTCTTC.

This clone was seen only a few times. CDR3: CASALSNTGELFF. The CDR3 DNA is TGTGCCAGCGCCCTTTCTAACACCGGGGAGCTGTTTTTT. The chain employs TRBV11-2 and TRBJ2-2; D gene unclear. This CDR3 is built from 13 residues. Trimming took 8 bases from V and 2 from J, leaving 9 bases between them. Germline-derived CDR1 and CDR2 are SGHAT and FQNNGV.

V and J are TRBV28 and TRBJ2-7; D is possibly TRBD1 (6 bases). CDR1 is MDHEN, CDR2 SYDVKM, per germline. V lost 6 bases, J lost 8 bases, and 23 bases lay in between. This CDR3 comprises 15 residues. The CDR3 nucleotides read TGTGCCAGCAGCTTAAGTCGACAGGCCCGTTTCCAGCAGTACTTC. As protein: CASSLSRQARFQQYF. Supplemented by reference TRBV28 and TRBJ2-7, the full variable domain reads DVKVTQSSRYLVKRTGEKVFLECVQDMDHENMFWYRQDPGLGLRLIYFSYDVKMKEKGDIPEGYSVSREKKERFSLILESASTNQTSMYLCASSLSRQARFQQYFGPGTRLTVT.

The CDR3 DNA reads as TGTGCCAGCAGTCTACCCTCCATACTCTCCTACAATGAGCAGTTCTTC. It specifies CASSLPSILSYNEQFF. The V gene is TRBV28, the J gene TRBJ2-1; D gene ambiguous. CDR3 length equals 16 residues. Deletions cut 5 bases from V and 0 bases from J, with 14 bases between. Germline CDR1 MDHEN, CDR2 SYDVKM.

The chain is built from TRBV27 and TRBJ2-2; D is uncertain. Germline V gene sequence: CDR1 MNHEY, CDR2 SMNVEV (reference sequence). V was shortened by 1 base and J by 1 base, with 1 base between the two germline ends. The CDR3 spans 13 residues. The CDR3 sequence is CASSLLNTGELFF. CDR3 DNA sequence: TGTGCCAGCAGTTTATTGAACACCGGGGAGCTGTTTTTT.

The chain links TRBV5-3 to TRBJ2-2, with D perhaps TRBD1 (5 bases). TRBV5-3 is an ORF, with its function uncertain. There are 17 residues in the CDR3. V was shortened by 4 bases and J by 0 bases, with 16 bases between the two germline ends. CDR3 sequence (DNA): TGTGCCAGAAGCCACAGCAGACAGTTTCCGAACACCGGGGAGCTGTTTTTT. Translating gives CARSHSRQFPNTGELFF.

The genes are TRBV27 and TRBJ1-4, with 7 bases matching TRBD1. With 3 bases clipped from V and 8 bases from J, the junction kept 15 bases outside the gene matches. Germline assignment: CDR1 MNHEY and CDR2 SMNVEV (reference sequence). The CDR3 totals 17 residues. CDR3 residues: CASSFLIPGGVREKLFF. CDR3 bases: TGTGCCAGCAGTTTTCTAATTCCAGGGGGAGTAAGGGAAAAACTGTTTTTT.

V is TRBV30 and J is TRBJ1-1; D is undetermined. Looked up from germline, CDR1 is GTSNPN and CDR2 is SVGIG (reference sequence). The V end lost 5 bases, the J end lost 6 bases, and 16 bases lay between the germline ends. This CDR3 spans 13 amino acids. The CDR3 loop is CAWELAGSPEAFF. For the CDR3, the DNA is TGTGCCTGGGAGTTAGCAGGCAGCCCTGAAGCTTTCTTT.

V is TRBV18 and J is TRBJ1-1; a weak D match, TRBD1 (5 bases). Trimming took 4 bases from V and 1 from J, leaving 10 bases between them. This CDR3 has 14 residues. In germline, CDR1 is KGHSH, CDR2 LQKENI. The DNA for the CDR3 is TGTGCCAGCTCACAGACAGTTGGGAACACTGAAGCTTTCTTT. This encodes CASSQTVGNTEAFF.

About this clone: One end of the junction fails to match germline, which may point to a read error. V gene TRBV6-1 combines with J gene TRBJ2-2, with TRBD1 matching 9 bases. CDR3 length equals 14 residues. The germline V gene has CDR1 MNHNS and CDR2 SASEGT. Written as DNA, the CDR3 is TGTGCCAGCAGTGAACCCGGGACAGGGAATGAGAGGTGGTTT. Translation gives CASSEPGTGNERWF.

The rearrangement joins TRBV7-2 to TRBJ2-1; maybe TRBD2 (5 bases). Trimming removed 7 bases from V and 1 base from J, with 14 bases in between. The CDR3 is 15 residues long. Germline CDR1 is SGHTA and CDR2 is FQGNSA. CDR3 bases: TGTGCCAGCAAGCGAGCGGTCCTGTCCTACAATGAGCAGTTCTTC. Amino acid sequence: CASKRAVLSYNEQFF.

CDR3 region: CASSPFSQQLYNEQFF. The CDR3 coding sequence is TGTGCCAGCAGTCCCTTTTCCCAGCAGCTCTACAATGAGCAGTTCTTC. The rearrangement links TRBV28 to TRBJ2-1; D uncertain. Per the germline V gene, CDR1 is MDHEN and CDR2 is SYDVKM. V was trimmed by 5 bases and J by 3 bases, leaving 17 bases between them. CDR3 length: 16 residues.

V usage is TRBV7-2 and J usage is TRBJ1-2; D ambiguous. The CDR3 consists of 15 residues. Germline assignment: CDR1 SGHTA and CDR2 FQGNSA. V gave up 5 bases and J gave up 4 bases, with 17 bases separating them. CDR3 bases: TGTGCCAGCAGCCCTGATAGTACGGGAATCTATGGCTACACCTTC. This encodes CASSPDSTGIYGYTF. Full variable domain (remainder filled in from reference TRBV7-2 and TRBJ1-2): GAGVSQSPSNKVTEKGKDVELRCDPISGHTALYWYRQSLGQGLEFLIYFQGNSAPDKSGLPSDRFSAERTGGSVSTLTIQRTQQEDSAVYLCASSPDSTGIYGYTFGSGTRLTVV.

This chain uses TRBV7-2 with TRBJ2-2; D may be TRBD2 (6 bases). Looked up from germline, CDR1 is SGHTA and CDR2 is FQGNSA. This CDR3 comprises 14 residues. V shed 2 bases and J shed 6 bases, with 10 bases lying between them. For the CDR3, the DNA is TGTGCCAGCAGCTTAATAAGGGAGGCCGGGGAGCTGTTTTTT. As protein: CASSLIREAGELFF.

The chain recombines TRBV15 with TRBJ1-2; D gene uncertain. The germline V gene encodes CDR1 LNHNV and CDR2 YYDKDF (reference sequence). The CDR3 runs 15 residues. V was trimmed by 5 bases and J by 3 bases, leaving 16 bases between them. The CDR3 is CATSARSPSDYGYTF. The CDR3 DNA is TGTGCCACCAGCGCTCGGTCACCATCTGACTATGGCTACACCTTC.

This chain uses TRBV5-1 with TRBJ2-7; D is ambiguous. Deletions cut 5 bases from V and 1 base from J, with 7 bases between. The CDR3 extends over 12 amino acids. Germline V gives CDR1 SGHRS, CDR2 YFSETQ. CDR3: CASRQSSYEQYF. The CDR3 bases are TGCGCCAGCAGACAGAGTTCCTACGAGCAGTACTTC.

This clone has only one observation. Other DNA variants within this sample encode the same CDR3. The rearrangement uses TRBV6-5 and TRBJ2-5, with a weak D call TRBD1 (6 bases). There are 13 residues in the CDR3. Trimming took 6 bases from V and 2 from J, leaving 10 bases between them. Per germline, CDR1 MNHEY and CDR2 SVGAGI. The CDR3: CASRRTVQETQYF. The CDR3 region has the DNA TGTGCCAGCAGGAGGACAGTTCAAGAGACCCAGTACTTC.